The source of this T cell receptor beta chain is a study of blood T cells in healthy people across ages. A second PCR of 7 to 11 cycles used a sample-barcoded 5' primer and a J-beta primer mix. Each CDR3 protein is one row after TCRdb ran MiXCR on the 5' RACE reads. The table records more than 600,000 distinct CDR3 sequences, 25% of them present only once. CDR1 and CDR2 from the germline V gene are SGHRS and YFSETQ. The CDR3 has 16 amino acids. Trimming took 1 base from V and 1 from J, leaving 14 bases between them. These sequences were also reported in another study, on T cells of mothers and their children. That work contributes: Whether related or unrelated, pairs show similar shaping of TCR recombination output by thymic selection.

The chain carries TRBV5-1 and TRBJ2-5; a possible D gene is TRBD1 (6 bases). The sequence came from a boy aged 10-17 years in good health. The sample was blood. The CDR3 nucleotides are TGCGCCAGCAGCTTGAACTTAGTCAGGGGCCAAGAGACCCAGTACTTC. Translation: CASSLNLVRGQETQYF. The full variable domain, rest sourced from reference TRBV5-1 and TRBJ2-5, is KAGVTQTPRYLIKTRGQQVTLSCSPISGHRSVSWYQQTPGQGLQFLFEYFSETQRNKGNFPGRFSGRQFSNSRSEMNVSTLELGDSALYLCASSLNLVRGQETQYFGPGTRLLVL.